This TCR beta chain was sequenced in a study of T cell repertoires in cytomegalovirus infection (dated 2019 in TCRdb). Context from the whole study: Recently identified HLA-C-restricted CMV epitopes, whose presentation resists viral immunomodulation, were targeted by peptide stimulations together with well-studied HLA-B-restricted epitopes. The HLA type of each donor mattered for the analysis, because public TCR beta signatures pointed to carriage of CMV infection along with the matching HLA type. What the study reported, not specific to this receptor: The ex vivo response was dominated by HLA-C-restricted CMV-specific TCR beta clonotypes, which also provided the single most frequent clonotype in two of eight donors. Carriers of CMV infection plus the relevant HLA type were discriminated by the cumulative frequency of public TCR beta family members in the study cohort and in an independent 352-donor cohort.

About this clonotype itself: The antigen this receptor binds is unknown. No per-base quality is available; no much larger clone lies one base away.

V is clipped by 7 bases and J by 0 bases, and the sequence between their germline boundaries is 12 bases long. The germline V gene gives CDR1 as SNHLY and CDR2 as FYNNEI. Reading from cysteine to phenylalanine, the CDR3 counts 15 amino acids. Of the read, only the CDR3 DNA is kept; its 45 bases are in frame from base 1. The reads were generated on an Illumina HiSeq 1500. The raw public reads went through TCRdb reprocessing: fastp at Q25, MiXCR clone calling, in-frame beta chains kept. Identical CDR3 proteins give one entry, which carries the most common genes and DNA. The sample table holds some 500,000 distinct CDR3 sequences, of which roughly a third were seen once. The ten largest clones add up to 15% to 20% of the sample. Sample treatment or condition, as interpreted from the label and publication: in vitro stimulation with specific CMV peptide epitopes to enrich CMV-specific T cells.

Recombination linked TRBV2 to TRBJ1-4, with the D gene uncertain. The specimen was cultured PBMCs, collected from culture after CMV antigen stimulation. The receptor was derived from a human donor in good health (CMV status not recorded). Some clones in this sample may be carry-over from other donors' samples. The CDR3 reads CASIPNPATNEKLFF. Read as DNA, the sequence is TGTGCCAGCATCCCGAACCCGGCAACTAATGAAAAACTGTTTTTT.